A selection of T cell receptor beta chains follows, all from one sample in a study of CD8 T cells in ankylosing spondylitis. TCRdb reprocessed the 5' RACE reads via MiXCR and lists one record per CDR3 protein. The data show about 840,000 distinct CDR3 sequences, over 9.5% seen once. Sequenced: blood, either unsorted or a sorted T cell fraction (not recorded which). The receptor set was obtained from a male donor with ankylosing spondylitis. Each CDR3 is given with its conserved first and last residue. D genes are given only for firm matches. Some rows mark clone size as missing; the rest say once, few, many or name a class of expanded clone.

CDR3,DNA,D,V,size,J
CASSLTGTGVYGYTF,TGTGCCAGCAGCTTGACCGGGACAGGGGTCTATGGCTACACCTTC,TRBD1,TRBV7-2,NA,TRBJ1-2
CSARDLRTGSNTGELFF,TGCAGTGCTAGAGATCTGAGGACAGGGTCGAACACCGGGGAGCTGTTTTTT,TRBD1,TRBV20-1,few,TRBJ2-2
CSARRDYSRETQYF,TGCAGTGCTAGAAGGGACTACTCCAGGGAGACCCAGTACTTC,TRBD2,TRBV20-1,NA,TRBJ2-5
CAISQTGRMNTEAFF,TGTGCCATCTCCCAGACAGGACGCATGAACACTGAAGCTTTCTTT,NA,TRBV10-3,many,TRBJ1-1
CASSPGLPVVDTQYF,TGTGCCAGCAGCCCCGGACTCCCCGTGGTAGATACGCAGTATTTT,NA,TRBV7-9,many,TRBJ2-3
CSASPVYNEQFF,TGCAGTGCTAGTCCCGTATACAATGAGCAGTTCTTC,NA,TRBV20-1,many,TRBJ2-1
CASSYSGGGFNEQFF,TGTGCCAGCAGTTACAGCGGGGGGGGGTTTAATGAGCAGTTCTTC,TRBD2,TRBV6-5,NA,TRBJ2-1
CSATGTVTNYGYTF,TGCAGTGCGACCGGGACAGTGACTAACTATGGCTACACCTTC,TRBD1,TRBV20-1,NA,TRBJ1-2
CASNRGSGNQPQHF,TGTGCCAGCAATCGGGGATCGGGCAATCAGCCCCAGCATTTT,NA,TRBV28,NA,TRBJ1-5
CASKIPSTDTQYF,TGTGCCAGCAAAATACCTAGCACAGATACGCAGTATTTT,NA,TRBV28,NA,TRBJ2-3
CSARDRQAEGYTF,TGCAGTGCTAGAGATCGACAGGCTGAGGGCTACACCTTC,NA,TRBV20-1,NA,TRBJ1-2